The 4 T cell receptor beta chains in this list originate from one sample, sequenced in a study of blood T cell repertoires in COVID-19. Some clones are missing from TCRdb's copy, which holds only in-frame ones; the method was immunoSEQ multiplex PCR. This table has 65,000 to 95,000 clones, around three quarters appearing once. The sequencing input was peripheral blood. The source of these receptors is a man aged 50-59 years with active or convalescent COVID-19.

The rearrangement links TRBV5-1 to TRBJ2-7; 12 nucleotides match TRBD2. Unmatched junction bases numbered 10, after V lost 4 bases and J lost 2 bases. CDR1 is SGHRS, CDR2 YFSETQ, per germline. This CDR3 comprises 17 residues. For the CDR3, the DNA is TGCGCCAGCAGCCCCGAGGGACTAGCGGGTGAGACCTACGAGCAGTACTTC. Amino acid sequence: CASSPEGLAGETYEQYF.

This chain links TRBV9 with TRBJ2-2, with D perhaps TRBD1 (6 bases). Deletions cut 4 bases from V and 0 bases from J, with 10 bases between. The CDR3 totals 15 residues. CDR1 and CDR2 from the germline V gene are SGDLS and YYNGEE. The CDR3 DNA sequence: TGTGCCAGCAGCCACGAGGGGGCGAACACCGGGGAGCTGTTTTTT. Translation: CASSHEGANTGELFF.

This clone turned up a few times. The J gene is TRBJ1-1, the V gene TRBV19; 8 bases fit TRBD1. The germline V gene encodes CDR1 LNHDA and CDR2 SQIVND (reference sequence). The CDR3 totals 17 residues. V lost 3 bases and J lost 0; bases outside the gene matches: 9. CDR3 region: CASSIGPGGRLNTEAFF. The CDR3 coding sequence is TGTGCCAGTAGTATCGGTCCAGGGGGCCGTTTGAACACTGAAGCTTTCTTT.

The V and J genes are TRBV6-5 and TRBJ1-1, with 8 bases matching TRBD1. This CDR3 has 15 residues. Germline CDR1 and CDR2: MNHEY and SVGAGI. V was clipped by 2 bases and J by 3 bases; unmatched bases: 5. The CDR3 DNA reads TGTGCCAGCAGTTACACGACAGGGGAGGACACTGAAGCTTTCTTT. It codes for CASSYTTGEDTEAFF.